This record concerns one T cell receptor (beta chain) sequence. The specificity of this receptor is unknown. Base-call qualities are not available, and no considerably larger clone is one nucleotide away. Taken from the germline V gene (reference sequence), the CDR1 and CDR2 loops are SEHNR and FQNEAQ. Cut back by 11 bases and 4 bases, the V and J ends lie 18 bases apart. From the cysteine through the phenylalanine, the CDR3 covers 14 amino acids. Just the 42-base CDR3 DNA is kept, in frame starting at base 1. Donors were 40 or so systemically healthy Caucasian individuals from Russia aged about 6 to 100 years. Ten milliliters of peripheral blood were collected from each donor into EDTA-treated Vacutainer tubes. Ficoll-Paque density-gradient centrifugation was used to isolate PBMCs, with at least 7 million per sample. Trizol reagent was used to extract total RNA from the PBMCs, yielding at least 6 micrograms per sample. Naive CD45RAhigh/CD27high T cell percentages were measured by flow cytometry on a PBMC aliquot from every donor.

This entry is derived from a study of blood T cells in healthy people across ages (dated by TCRdb to the mid-2010s). In terms of the full investigation: In model experiments, template switching captured about one uniquely barcoded TCR beta cDNA molecule for every two T cells. Two additional independent replicas of 1 million unique cDNA reads from the same blood draw were analyzed for two donors (one aged 18 to 30 and one aged 80 or older). Using deep sequencing normalized with unique cDNA molecular identifiers, the study measured how TCR beta repertoire diversity changes with age. Donors were grouped into four age groups: young (average about 15 years), middle-aged (about 40), aged (roughly 62) and long-lived (around 80). To avoid experimental bias, donors of different ages were distributed randomly across sequencing lanes. The paper as a whole reports these results and caveats: Compared with the aged group, more naive CD4+ T cells, fewer expanded clones and increased TCR diversity were shown by the long-lived group, suggesting age selection. Donor CMV infection status was unknown, potentially confounding age-related changes in expanded clonotypes. Total diversity estimates from one million sequenced T cells were considered lower bounds and underestimates. Observed TCR beta diversity per million T cells fell roughly linearly with age, and a significant reduction was already apparent by age about 43. Conclusive comparison of naive and antigen-experienced compartments was prevented by the profiling of bulk unsorted PBMCs. A strong correlation was found between observed TCR beta diversity and the percentage of naive T cells measured by flow cytometry.

The library was obtained by 5' RACE. The run used an Illumina HiSeq 2500. A second PCR of 7 to 11 cycles was run with a J-beta primer mix and a sample-barcoded 5' primer. A template-switch 5' adaptor carrying 12 random nucleotides introduced a unique molecular identifier onto each TCR beta cDNA molecule. Each sample yielded at least 3 million CDR3-containing paired-end reads. The Mint cDNA synthesis kit, primed by a TRBC-specific oligonucleotide, was used to synthesize first-strand cDNA from all RNA. After uracil-DNA glycosylase treatment, a first 18-cycle PCR used universal primers M1SS and BC2_uni_R on all cDNA. The authors' pipeline ran thus. Each sample was normalized by randomly selecting 1 million high-quality reads, each carrying a distinct molecular identifier. Reads with shared molecular identifiers were discarded instead of being binned into consensus sequences. MiTCR, with a Q25 quality threshold and the strictest error-elimination algorithm, was used for CDR3 identification, clonotype clustering and error correction. A nonparametric unseen species model with Euler transformation was used to estimate lower-bound total TCR beta diversity. TCRdb reprocessing: public reads trimmed at Q25 with fastp, clones called with MiXCR, in-frame beta chains kept. Duplicate CDR3 protein sequences are folded into a single record with the most common DNA and genes. TCRdb assigned the V and J calls; the authors' analysis was not used. This sample gives approximately 1.5 million distinct CDR3 sequences in total; roughly 30% of them show up just once. The top ten constitute over 9% of the sample.

The rearranged segments are TRBV7-9 and TRBJ2-1; a weak D assignment points to TRBD2 (8 bases agree). This receptor was obtained from a woman in her 30s in good health. Sample: blood. The CDR3 in this case is CAVSLAGQYNEQFF. The DNA sequence follows: TGTGCCGTCAGCTTAGCGGGACAGTACAATGAGCAGTTCTTC. The full variable domain, completed from the reference TRBV7-9 and TRBJ2-1 proteins outside the CDR3, reads DTGVSQNPRHKITKRGQNVTFRCDPISEHNRLYWYRQTLGQGPEFLTYFQNEAQLEKSRLLSDRFSAERPKGSFSTLEIQRTEQGDSAMYLCAVSLAGQYNEQFFGPGTRLTVL.